These 23 T cell receptor beta chains were all obtained from the same sample, sequenced in a study of vaccination and CD4 T cells after COVID-19. At the Johns Hopkins FTIC core, DNA taken from cultured CD4+ T cells was sequenced by way of the Oncomine TCR Beta short-read assay. TCRdb reprocessed the PCR reads with MiXCR, giving one entry per CDR3 protein. The table records around 18,000 distinct CDR3 sequences, roughly 51% of them present only once. Antigen specificity for these receptors is unknown. Treatment indicated: approximately nine-day PBMC culture with coronavirus spike peptide pools or control peptides (ViraFEST assay). The sequencing used CD4+ T cells from blood, cultured in vitro, collected before SARS-CoV-2 vaccination. These receptors came from a human donor who had recovered from COVID-19.

The rearrangement links TRBV15 to TRBJ2-1, with 7 positions matching TRBD2. CDR3 length equals 16 residues. The germline V gene encodes CDR1 LNHNV and CDR2 YYDKDF (reference sequence). The V segment lost 1 base and the J segment 8 bases; nucleotides outside the gene matches: 11. CDR3: CATSRVASGGYDEQFF. CDR3 nucleotide sequence: TGTGCCACCAGCAGAGTGGCTAGCGGAGGGTATGATGAGCAGTTCTTC.

The chain has TRBV7-9 and TRBJ2-1; the D gene is possibly TRBD1 (5 bases). Germline assignment: CDR1 SEHNR and CDR2 FQNEAQ (reference sequence). V was clipped by 3 bases and J by 6 bases, with 9 bases between them. The CDR3 length is 13 residues. CDR3 protein: CASSLLGPNEQFF. DNA for the CDR3: TGTGCCAGCAGCTTGTTGGGGCCCAATGAGCAGTTCTTC.

The chain carries TRBV24-1 and TRBJ2-2; 8 bases map to TRBD2. V lost 0 bases to trimming and J lost 1 base; unmatched junction nucleotides: 3. Germline-derived CDR1 and CDR2 are KGHDR and SFDVKD. The CDR3 consists of 17 residues. CDR3 protein: CATSDLGTRENTGELFF. CDR3 nucleotide sequence: TGTGCCACCAGTGATTTGGGGACTAGAGAGAACACCGGGGAGCTGTTTTTT.

This clonotype has a handful of counts. The chain couples TRBV27 to TRBJ1-2, with D possibly matching TRBD1 (6 bases). This CDR3 region has 13 residues. With 2 bases removed from V and 2 bases from J, the gap between germline ends came to 6 bases. The germline V gene encodes CDR1 MNHEY and CDR2 SMNVEV (reference sequence). The CDR3 DNA is TGTGCCAGCAGTTTAGGGACAAACTATGGCTACACCTTC. The encoded protein is CASSLGTNYGYTF.

J is TRBJ1-1 and V is TRBV28; TRBD1 might be the D (5 bases). CDR1 is MDHEN, CDR2 SYDVKM, per germline. The ends were cut back, 2 bases at V and 2 bases at J, with 15 bases in the middle. The CDR3 is 16 amino acids. The CDR3 nucleotides read TGTGCCAGCAGTTTAGTCCGGGACCCAAGAAACACTGAAGCTTTCTTT. Translated, it gives CASSLVRDPRNTEAFF.

The gene calls are TRBV6-1 and TRBJ1-5; weak D call: TRBD1 (6 bases). This CDR3 comprises 19 residues. V was cut by 6 bases and J by 9 bases, with 33 bases left in between. Looked up from germline, CDR1 is MNHNS and CDR2 is SASEGT. CDR3 nucleotides: TGTGCCAGCAGCCCCCAGGCCGACAGGATTGTTGGGATAGTGTGGCCCCAGCATTTT. Protein: CASSPQADRIVGIVWPQHF.

The rearrangement joins TRBV7-9 to TRBJ2-1; tentative D call: TRBD2 (5 bases). With 5 bases removed from V and 9 bases from J, the gap between germline ends came to 14 bases. Looked up from germline, CDR1 is SEHNR and CDR2 is FQNEAQ (reference sequence). This CDR3 comprises 13 residues. The CDR3: CASSEGPRIEQFF. For the CDR3, the DNA is TGTGCCAGCAGCGAGGGCCCCCGAATTGAGCAGTTCTTC. Together with reference TRBV7-9 and TRBJ2-1, the CDR3 gives the full variable domain: DTGVSQNPRHKITKRGQNVTFRCDPISEHNRLYWYRQTLGQGPEFLTYFQNEAQLEKSRLLSDRFSAERPKGSFSTLEIQRTEQGDSAMYLCASSEGPRIEQFFGPGTRLTVL.

This clonotype was found a few times. This rearrangement joins TRBV6-1 to TRBJ2-2; no reliable D call. CDR1 and CDR2 (germline): MNHNS, SASEGT. Trimming removed 6 bases from V and 1 base from J, with 9 bases in between. The length of the CDR3 is 14 residues. This CDR3 reads CASSLWRNTGELFF. CDR3 sequence (DNA): TGTGCCAGCAGCCTTTGGCGGAACACCGGGGAGCTGTTTTTT.

There are a few counts of this clonotype. This sequence joins TRBV5-1 and TRBJ2-7, with TRBD1 identical over 7 bases. This CDR3 has 13 residues. Trimming cost V 6 bases and J 6 bases; bases outside gene matches: 9. From germline, CDR1 is SGHRS and CDR2 YFSETQ. Written as DNA, the CDR3 is TGCGCCAGCAATGATGACAGGGTGTTCGAGCAGTACTTC. Amino acid sequence: CASNDDRVFEQYF.

This clonotype was detected a few times. This rearrangement joins TRBV11-3 to TRBJ1-2; 8 bases agree with TRBD1. The CDR3 is 12 residues long. Unmatched junction bases numbered 4, after V lost 5 bases and J lost 8 bases. The germline V gene has CDR1 SGHNT and CDR2 YENEEA. CDR3 DNA sequence: TGTGCCAGCAGCCAGACAGGGGAAGGCTACACCTTC. Translated, it gives CASSQTGEGYTF.

This rearrangement joins TRBV7-2 to TRBJ1-5; no clear D gene. The V gene lost 4 bases and the J gene lost 3 bases, with 4 bases spanning the gap. CDR3 length: 12 amino acids. Germline CDR1 and CDR2: SGHTA and FQGNSA. In DNA form, the CDR3 reads TGTGCCAGCAGCTCTTACAATCAGCCCCAGCATTTT. Translated: CASSSYNQPQHF.

This clonotype showed up just a few times. The chain links TRBV2 to TRBJ2-3; D gene uncertain. CDR1 is SNHLY and CDR2 is FYNNEI in the germline V gene. The V gene lost 7 bases and the J gene lost 2 bases, with 10 bases spanning the gap. The CDR3 runs to 13 residues. CDR3 loop: CASNPPFTDTQYF. The CDR3, as DNA: TGTGCCAGCAACCCTCCCTTCACAGATACGCAGTATTTT.

The rearrangement uses TRBV7-6 and TRBJ2-4; D is possibly TRBD1 (5 bases). Trimming removed 5 bases from V and 2 bases from J, with 22 bases in between. This CDR3 is 18 amino acids long. The germline V gene encodes CDR1 SGHVS and CDR2 FNYEAQ. The CDR3 sequence is CASSRITGVGPSKNIQYF. The CDR3 region has the DNA TGTGCCAGCAGCCGAATAACAGGCGTCGGTCCCTCCAAAAACATTCAGTACTTC.

Comment on this clonotype: This may come from a read error, since a much larger clone is one base off. V and J are TRBV2 and TRBJ2-2; 8 nucleotides match TRBD2. Germline V gene data show CDR1 as SNHLY and CDR2 as FYNNEI. The CDR3 is made up of 14 amino acids. The CDR3: CASSQRERAGELSF. The CDR3 coding sequence is TGTGCCAGCAGTCAGCGGGAGAGGGCCGGGGAGCTGTCTTTT.

The chain has TRBV6-5 and TRBJ1-4, with 7 bases lining up with TRBD1. The CDR3 sequence is 18 residues long. CDR1 MNHEY and CDR2 SVGAGI come from the germline V gene. The J segment lost 4 bases and the V segment lost 0 bases, leaving 11 bases of the junction unmatched. This CDR3 reads CASSYSRGPGQLNEKLFF. In DNA, the CDR3 is TGTGCCAGCAGTTACTCGAGAGGGCCGGGACAGCTTAATGAAAAACTGTTTTTT.

The chain is built from TRBV7-6 and TRBJ2-3, with no clear D. Germline values: CDR1 SGHVS, CDR2 FNYEAQ. Trimming left V 2 bases short and J 2 bases short, with 14 bases between. This CDR3 contains 16 residues. The CDR3, as DNA: TGTGCCAGCAGCTTACGCTCTGCAGCTAACACAGATACGCAGTATTTT. Translated: CASSLRSAANTDTQYF.

This clonotype is termed medium-sized. The J gene is TRBJ1-6, the V gene TRBV27; TRBD1 agrees at 8 bases. J was trimmed by 9 bases and V by 8 bases; bases with no gene match: 3. The CDR3 has 12 residues. Per the germline V gene, CDR1 is MNHEY and CDR2 is SMNVEV (reference sequence). This chain's CDR3 is CASGQGFSPLHF. CDR3 sequence (DNA): TGTGCCAGCGGACAGGGTTTTTCACCCCTCCACTTT.

The chain combines TRBV5-4 with TRBJ2-1; D perhaps matches TRBD2 (5 bases). Per the germline V gene, CDR1 is SGHNT and CDR2 is YYREEE (reference sequence). The CDR3 has 15 residues. Trimming removed 2 bases from V and 9 bases from J, with 18 bases in between. The CDR3 DNA is TGTGCCAGCAGCTTCACTAACTCCGCCCGGGGTGAGCAGTTCTTC. It is translated as CASSFTNSARGEQFF.

The chain carries TRBV7-3 and TRBJ2-1; either TRBD1 or TRBD2 may fit D (5 bases each). There are 16 residues in the CDR3. CDR1 is SGHTA, CDR2 FQGTGA, per germline. V lost 5 bases and J lost 8, with 22 bases in between. As DNA, the CDR3 is TGTGCCAGCAGCCCGAGCCCTACACGGGGCAACTATGAGCAGTTCTTC. Translation: CASSPSPTRGNYEQFF.

In its sample, this clonotype was seen a few times. The rearrangement joins TRBV27 to TRBJ2-5, with 9 bases fitting TRBD2. The trim removed 6 bases at V and 0 bases at J, leaving 14 bases unmatched. CDR1 and CDR2 (germline): MNHEY, SMNVEV (reference sequence). The CDR3 has 18 amino acids. The CDR3: CASRPIGLAGPYQETQYF. DNA of the CDR3: TGTGCCAGCAGGCCCATAGGGCTAGCGGGGCCGTACCAAGAGACCCAGTACTTC.

V is TRBV5-1 and J is TRBJ1-5; D might be TRBD1 (5 bases). Germline values: CDR1 SGHRS, CDR2 YFSETQ. The CDR3 is 13 residues long. V was trimmed by 2 bases and J by 11 bases, leaving 14 bases between them. This CDR3 is CASSLDLGEAQHF. CDR3 bases: TGCGCCAGCAGCTTAGACTTGGGGGAAGCCCAGCATTTT.

The genes are TRBV28 and TRBJ1-4, with a weak D call TRBD1 (6 bases). The CDR3 has 14 amino acids. V lost 5 bases to trimming and J lost 6 bases, with 13 bases between them. Per the germline V gene, CDR1 is MDHEN and CDR2 is SYDVKM. Here the CDR3 DNA reads TGTGCCAGCAGTATACAGGGATCAGATGAAAAACTGTTTTTT. It encodes CASSIQGSDEKLFF.

This CDR3 is CSASAEILAGVFNEQFF. For the CDR3, the DNA is TGCAGTGCTTCCGCCGAAATACTAGCGGGAGTTTTCAATGAGCAGTTCTTC. The J gene is TRBJ2-1, the V gene TRBV20-1; 11 nucleotides line up with TRBD2. CDR1 and CDR2 (germline): DFQATT, SNEGSKA (reference sequence). With V trimmed by 5 bases and J by 6 bases, 15 bases remained unmatched. This CDR3 comprises 17 residues.